Ten or more counts support the clone carrying this T cell receptor beta chain. Its antigen is not identified. The sample originates from a study of T-cell reconstitution after alpha-beta-depleted transplantation in children. Study conclusions and caveats: After transplant, at about two months, alpha-beta T cells were reportedly derived from several hundred expanded graft clones.

Unique molecular identifiers were used in preparing the TCRbeta library. MiXCR, run by TCRdb on the PCR reads, gives a single entry per CDR3 protein. Of 700,000 to 950,000 distinct CDR3 sequences in the sample, roughly 15% were seen once. The sample here was PBMCs, mostly from graft donor cells, taken 360 days after TCRalphabeta/CD19-depleted stem cell transplant. This clonotype was obtained from a male patient younger than 18 who had a stem cell transplant for acute lymphoblastic leukemia, so the T cells may come from the graft donor.

The CDR3 sequence: CSVEDPAQETQYF. The CDR3 bases are TGCAGCGTTGAAGACCCGGCCCAAGAGACCCAGTACTTC. The gene calls are TRBV29-1 and TRBJ2-5; no firm D call. Trimming stripped 0 bases from V and 1 base from J, with 6 bases between. CDR1 is SQVTM and CDR2 is ANQGSEA in the germline V gene. The CDR3 covers 13 residues.